This T cell receptor (beta chain) was recorded in a study of OX40 agonist ivuxolimab in advanced cancers. TCRdb's table, derived via immunoSEQ multiplex PCR, lists solely in-frame clones and lacks some. The profile covers more than 80,000 clones, with approximately 94% appearing a single time and about 2.6% taken by the ten largest. Regarding the study as a whole: Researchers report that CD8+ T cells had, on average, more expanded clones than CD4+.

CDR3 size: 15 residues. The V and J ends lost 0 bases and 3 bases respectively, with 10 bases between them. Germline assignment: CDR1 SGHRS and CDR2 YFSETQ. A note on this clone: The antigen remains unidentified.

This chain connects TRBV5-1 to TRBJ2-1, with D possibly TRBD2 on 5 matching bases. The receptor's source is an adult with an advanced solid tumor such as melanoma, head and neck, liver or kidney cancer. The sample here was CD4+ or CD8+ T cells sorted from blood, taken in a trial of the OX40 agonist ivuxolimab. The CDR3: CASSLVRTYYNEQFF. The CDR3 DNA sequence: TGCGCCAGCAGCTTGGTTCGGACTTACTACAATGAGCAGTTCTTC.